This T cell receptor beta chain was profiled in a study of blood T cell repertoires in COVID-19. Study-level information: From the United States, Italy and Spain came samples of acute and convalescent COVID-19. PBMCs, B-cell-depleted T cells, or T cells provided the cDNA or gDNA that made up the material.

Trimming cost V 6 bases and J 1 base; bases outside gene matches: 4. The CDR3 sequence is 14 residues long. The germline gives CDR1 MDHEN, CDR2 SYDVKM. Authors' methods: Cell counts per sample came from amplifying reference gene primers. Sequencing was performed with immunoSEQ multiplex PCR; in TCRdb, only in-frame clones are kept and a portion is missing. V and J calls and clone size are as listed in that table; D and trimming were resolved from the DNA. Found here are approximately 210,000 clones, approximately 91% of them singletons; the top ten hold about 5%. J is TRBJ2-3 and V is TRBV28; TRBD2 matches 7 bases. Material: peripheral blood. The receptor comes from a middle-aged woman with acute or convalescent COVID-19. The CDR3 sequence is CASRSGLRTDTQYF. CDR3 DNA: TGTGCCAGCAGGTCGGGACTACGCACAGATACGCAGTATTTT. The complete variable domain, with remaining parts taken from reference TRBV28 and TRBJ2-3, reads DVKVTQSSRYLVKRTGEKVFLECVQDMDHENMFWYRQDPGLGLRLIYFSYDVKMKEKGDIPEGYSVSREKKERFSLILESASTNQTSMYLCASRSGLRTDTQYFGPGTRLTVL.